Listed below are T cell receptor beta chains from one sample, sequenced in a study of radiotherapy plus CTLA-4 blockade in lung cancer. Sequencing was performed with immunoSEQ multiplex PCR; in TCRdb, only in-frame clones are kept and a portion is missing. Of around 45,000 clones in the sample, about 72% were seen once. Here the sequenced sample was peripheral blood, taken from a patient treated with radiotherapy plus ipilimumab. All receptors derive from a human donor with non-small cell lung cancer who had stable disease on radiotherapy plus ipilimumab. Both conserved end residues are part of each CDR3. The D gene is left open where the match is weak. Clone size is not always given. Where it is, it says once, few, many or a class for expanded clones.

len: 12
j_gene: TRBJ1-2
d_gene: NA
abundance: once
v_gene: TRBV29-1
CDR3aa: CSAIRGRDGYTF
CDR3nt: TGCAGCGCCATCCGGGGGCGCGATGGCTACACCTTC

len: 13
j_gene: TRBJ2-5
d_gene: TRBD1
abundance: few
v_gene: TRBV28
CDR3aa: CASRFNRGETQYF
CDR3nt: TGTGCCAGCAGATTCAACAGGGGAGAGACCCAGTACTTC

len: 14
j_gene: TRBJ1-4
d_gene: NA
abundance: NA
v_gene: TRBV5-4
CDR3aa: CASSSGGTNEKLFF
CDR3nt: TGTGCCAGCAGCTCCGGCGGGACTAATGAAAAACTGTTTTTT

len: 15
j_gene: TRBJ1-6
d_gene: NA
abundance: few
v_gene: TRBV5-4
CDR3aa: CASSFGSSYNSPLHF
CDR3nt: TGTGCCAGCAGCTTCGGGAGCTCCTATAATTCACCCCTCCACTTT

len: 16
j_gene: TRBJ1-3
d_gene: NA
abundance: once
v_gene: TRBV7-2
CDR3aa: CASSLDRSLEGNTIYF
CDR3nt: TGTGCCAGCAGCTTAGACCGGTCGCTTGAGGGAAACACCATATATTTT

len: 12
j_gene: TRBJ1-2
d_gene: NA
abundance: NA
v_gene: TRBV28
CDR3aa: CASRTGLNGYTF
CDR3nt: TGTGCCAGCAGGACAGGACTTAATGGCTACACCTTC

len: 14
j_gene: TRBJ1-6
d_gene: NA
abundance: NA
v_gene: TRBV7-3
CDR3aa: CASSLRDFNSPLHF
CDR3nt: TGTGCCAGCAGCTTACGTGACTTTAATTCACCCCTCCACTTT

len: 18
j_gene: TRBJ1-4
d_gene: NA
abundance: NA
v_gene: TRBV4-1
CDR3aa: CASSQDGAGAATNEKLFF
CDR3nt: TGCGCCAGCAGCCAAGATGGGGCAGGGGCGGCAACTAATGAAAAACTGTTTTTT

len: 13
j_gene: TRBJ1-1
d_gene: NA
abundance: few
v_gene: TRBV5-6
CDR3aa: CASSPQWDTEAFF
CDR3nt: TGTGCCAGCAGCCCACAGTGGGACACTGAAGCTTTCTTT

len: 17
j_gene: TRBJ2-6
d_gene: TRBD1
abundance: NA
v_gene: TRBV7-3
CDR3aa: CASSSTGTGSGANVLTF
CDR3nt: TGTGCCAGCAGCTCAACCGGGACAGGCAGTGGGGCCAACGTCCTGACTTTC

len: 15
j_gene: TRBJ2-3
d_gene: TRBD2
abundance: NA
v_gene: TRBV27
CDR3aa: CASSPLAGGTDTQYF
CDR3nt: TGTGCCAGCAGTCCGCTAGCGGGGGGCACAGATACGCAGTATTTT

len: 13
j_gene: TRBJ2-7
d_gene: NA
abundance: NA
v_gene: TRBV5-1
CDR3aa: CASSLYRSHEQYF
CDR3nt: TGCGCCAGCAGCTTGTACAGGTCCCACGAGCAGTACTTC

len: 12
j_gene: TRBJ1-2
d_gene: NA
abundance: NA
v_gene: TRBV11-2
CDR3aa: CASSLGYYGYTF
CDR3nt: TGTGCCAGCAGCTTAGGATACTATGGCTACACCTTC

len: 13
j_gene: TRBJ1-5
d_gene: NA
abundance: few
v_gene: TRBV6-1
CDR3aa: CASTLTGAGTQHF
CDR3nt: TGTGCCAGCACCCTTACGGGGGCCGGGACCCAGCATTTT

len: 15
j_gene: TRBJ1-5
d_gene: TRBD1
abundance: NA
v_gene: TRBV19
CDR3aa: CASSLGQNENQPQHF
CDR3nt: TGTGCCAGTAGCTTGGGACAGAACGAAAATCAGCCCCAGCATTTT

len: 13
j_gene: TRBJ1-3
d_gene: NA
abundance: NA
v_gene: TRBV6-1
CDR3aa: CASSQNSGNTIYF
CDR3nt: TGTGCCAGCAGTCAAAACTCTGGAAACACCATATATTTT

len: 12
j_gene: TRBJ1-5
d_gene: NA
abundance: NA
v_gene: TRBV6-1
CDR3aa: CASSEGVQPQHF
CDR3nt: TGTGCCAGCAGTGAAGGAGTACAGCCCCAGCATTTT

len: 16
j_gene: TRBJ2-7
d_gene: TRBD2
abundance: NA
v_gene: TRBV9
CDR3aa: CASSSPGGSISYEQYF
CDR3nt: TGTGCCAGCAGCTCCCCCGGGGGGTCTATCTCCTACGAGCAGTACTTC

len: 15
j_gene: TRBJ1-3
d_gene: NA
abundance: NA
v_gene: TRBV7-9
CDR3aa: CASSLVQRAGNTIYF
CDR3nt: TGTGCCAGCAGCTTAGTCCAGAGAGCTGGAAACACCATATATTTT

len: 17
j_gene: TRBJ1-1
d_gene: TRBD1
abundance: NA
v_gene: TRBV5-4
CDR3aa: CASSTGGLGGMNTEAFF
CDR3nt: TGTGCCAGCAGTACAGGGGGATTAGGGGGGATGAACACTGAAGCTTTCTTT

len: 11
j_gene: TRBJ1-1
d_gene: NA
abundance: NA
v_gene: TRBV7-2
CDR3aa: CASSLATEAFF
CDR3nt: TGTGCCAGCAGCTTAGCCACTGAAGCTTTCTTT

len: 12
j_gene: TRBJ2-5
d_gene: NA
abundance: NA
v_gene: TRBV6-5
CDR3aa: CASSQEGETQYF
CDR3nt: TGTGCCAGCAGTCAAGAAGGGGAGACCCAGTACTTC

len: 13
j_gene: TRBJ1-1
d_gene: NA
abundance: NA
v_gene: TRBV18
CDR3aa: CASSLDIYTEAFF
CDR3nt: TGTGCCAGCTCACTCGACATCTACACTGAAGCTTTCTTT

len: 15
j_gene: TRBJ1-2
d_gene: TRBD1
abundance: NA
v_gene: TRBV7-3
CDR3aa: CASSSSPGQGAGYTF
CDR3nt: TGTGCCAGCAGCTCATCTCCGGGACAGGGGGCTGGCTACACCTTC

len: 15
j_gene: TRBJ2-3
d_gene: TRBD2
abundance: NA
v_gene: TRBV5-1
CDR3aa: CASSFERGVTDTQYF
CDR3nt: TGCGCCAGCAGCTTCGAGCGGGGGGTCACAGATACGCAGTATTTT

len: 10
j_gene: TRBJ1-2
d_gene: NA
abundance: NA
v_gene: TRBV20-1
CDR3aa: CSATDEGYTF
CDR3nt: TGCAGTGCTACCGACGAAGGCTACACCTTC

len: 16
j_gene: TRBJ2-1
d_gene: NA
abundance: NA
v_gene: TRBV7-3
CDR3aa: CASSSRSLASYNEQFF
CDR3nt: TGTGCCAGCAGCTCTCGGAGCTTGGCGAGTTACAATGAGCAGTTCTTC